This T cell receptor (beta chain) was captured by sequencing in a study of OX40 agonist ivuxolimab in advanced cancers. About the research overall: Cancers in dose escalation were hepatocellular, melanoma, renal cell and head and neck. Antecedent anti-PD-1, anti-PD-L1 or anti-CTLA-4 therapy was permissible, with around 40% having received some. Participants, around 80% male, averaged around 60 years of age, ranging from 23 to 79. General study results and limits: Among expanded peripheral T cells, antigen specificity went undetermined.

Only in-frame clones appear in the TCRdb table, and some are missing; sequencing was by immunoSEQ multiplex PCR. This table holds approximately 73,000 clones, 85% to 90% found once. To note about this clone: Antigen specificity is unknown.

Trimming pared 0 bases from V and 5 bases from J, leaving 16 bases between. The CDR3 has 15 residues. The germline V gene has CDR1 SQVTM and CDR2 ANQGSEA. Sample: CD4+ or CD8+ T cells sorted from blood, taken in a trial of the OX40 agonist ivuxolimab. The chain joins TRBV29-1 to TRBJ1-2, with a possible D match to TRBD1 (5 bases). This receptor was taken from an adult with an advanced solid tumor such as melanoma, head and neck, liver or kidney cancer. In DNA form, the CDR3 reads TGCAGCGTTGAAGAGGCGGGGGGGAAGAGTTATGGCTACACCTTC. Translating it yields CSVEEAGGKSYGYTF.